This T cell receptor beta chain was identified in a study of T cell responses to AZD1222 COVID-19 vaccine. Clones were sequenced by immunoSEQ multiplex PCR, and TCRdb holds only the in-frame ones, with some missing. Altogether about 110,000 clones are present, around 84% being singletons, with the ten largest covering about 3%. In regard to this clone: What it recognizes is unknown.

The CDR3 sequence is 12 residues long. Germline CDR1 MDHEN, CDR2 SYDVKM. Unmatched junction bases numbered 0, after V lost 6 bases and J lost 2 bases. Study outcomes and limitations: Breadth and depth of Spike-specific TCRs rose after two AZD1222 doses. Regions left unmutated in variants are reportedly the target of nearly half of spike-specific TCRs. Females made up more of the donors, who were largely white British, and clonal diversity may have come out too low.

This material consisted of peripheral blood, taken on day 0 of AZD1222 vaccination. This rearrangement joins TRBV28 to TRBJ2-5; TRBD1 matches 7 bases. This clonotype was obtained from an adult in good health. The CDR3 protein is CASRGQQETQYF. CDR3 DNA sequence: TGTGCCAGCAGGGGACAGCAAGAGACCCAGTACTTC.